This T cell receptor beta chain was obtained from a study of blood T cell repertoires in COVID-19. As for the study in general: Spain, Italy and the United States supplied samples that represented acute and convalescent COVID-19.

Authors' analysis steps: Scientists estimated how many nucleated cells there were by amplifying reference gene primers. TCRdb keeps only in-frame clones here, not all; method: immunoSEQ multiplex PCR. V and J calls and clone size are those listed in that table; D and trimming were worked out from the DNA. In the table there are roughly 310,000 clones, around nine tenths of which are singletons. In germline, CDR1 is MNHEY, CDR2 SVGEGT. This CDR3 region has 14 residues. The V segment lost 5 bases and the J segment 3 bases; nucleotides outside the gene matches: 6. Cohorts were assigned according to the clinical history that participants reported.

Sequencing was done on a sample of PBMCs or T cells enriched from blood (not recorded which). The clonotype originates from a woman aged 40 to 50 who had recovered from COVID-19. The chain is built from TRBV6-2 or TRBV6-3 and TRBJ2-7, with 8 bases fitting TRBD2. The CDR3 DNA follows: TGTGCCAGCAGTCGTGGACTAGCCGGCTACGAGCAGTACTTC. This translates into CASSRGLAGYEQYF.